Listed below are T cell receptor beta chains from one sample, sequenced in a study of tumor and adjacent non-tumor tissue in lung cancer. One entry per CDR3 protein, called by TCRdb with MiXCR from the multiplex PCR reads. The table shows around 100,000 distinct CDR3 sequences, with more than 55% occurring only once. Sequencing was done on a sample of distant non-tumor lung tissue. These receptors came from a man in his thirties or forties with non-small cell lung cancer. Each CDR3 is given with its conserved first and last residue. D genes are given only for firm matches.

d_call v_call cdr3_length cdr3_aa
TRBD2 TRBV6-6 16 CASSPYPGTNVYEQYF
NA TRBV20-1 11 CSTSTSDTQYF
NA TRBV6-1 13 CATLFGDNSPLHF
NA TRBV5-4 16 CDGSFGPGSTNEKLFF
NA TRBV19 14 CASRTGPAMNEQFF
NA TRBV7-8 17 CASSSDGGPGRGDEQFF
NA TRBV14 11 CASSQFETRCF
TRBD2 TRBV11-2 15 CTNSLGLADTDTHYF
NA TRBV11-1 15 CTSSLSVGASGELFF
NA TRBV14 14 CASSLVGRMDTQYF
NA TRBV11-2 15 CASRPWIGHYNEQFF
NA TRBV5-6 15 CASSLSVGPNQPQHF
NA TRBV29-1 13 CSIGGKGGQPQHF
NA TRBV7-3 13 CASSLGPTQPQHF
NA TRBV20-1 12 CSAGSGADIQYF
TRBD1 TRBV13 15 CASSSRDRGSYEQYF
TRBD2 TRBV11-3 15 CASSLVGGDTGELFF
NA TRBV11-2 13 CASGLDLTGELFF
NA TRBV29-1 13 CIAQGRGNEKPFF
NA TRBV6-5 15 CASSSGEGAVHEQFF
NA TRBV12-3/TRBV12-4 13 CVSRRISEETQYF
NA TRBV12-3/TRBV12-4 15 CASSFGGHAQDTQYF
TRBD1 TRBV6-1 14 CASVPLGQENTIYF
NA TRBV4-1 15 CASSQSGHAQETQYF
NA TRBV12-3/TRBV12-4 13 CASSPPHRDEQYF
NA TRBV5-4 14 CASSSGTTQETQYF
NA TRBV6-5 19 CASSYARPTGTSHTGELFF
NA TRBV6-5 13 CASSDTNASEQFF
NA TRBV11-2 16 CASSLDLGHRTDTQYF
TRBD2 TRBV29-1 13 CSVDDSGRHIQYF
NA TRBV12-3/TRBV12-4 13 CASNLQAQASQHF
NA TRBV5-1 14 CASRPTRNTGELFF
NA TRBV6-2/TRBV6-3 11 CASSPGLEAFF
NA TRBV10-1 11 CASSEGHEQYF
NA TRBV4-2 16 CASSPDTAGRTYEQYF